This record looks at one T cell receptor (beta chain) sequence and its context. The data belong to a study of cytomegalovirus exposure and HLA in healthy donors. Profiling relied on immunoSEQ multiplex PCR, and the TCRdb table lists in-frame clones only, not all of them. The sample consists of approximately 160,000 clones, about nine tenths of them appearing once. From germline, CDR1 is KGHSH and CDR2 LQKENI. The V end lost 0 bases, the J end lost 3 bases, and 12 bases lay between the germline ends. This CDR3 is built from 15 residues. The TCR originated in a woman under 40 in good health and CMV-seronegative. The specimen sequenced was PBMCs. This chain joins TRBV18 and TRBJ2-7, with D possibly being TRBD1 (6 bases). The CDR3 loop reads CASSPPNNRDYEQYF. For the CDR3, the DNA is TGTGCCAGCTCACCACCAAATAACAGGGACTACGAGCAGTACTTC.